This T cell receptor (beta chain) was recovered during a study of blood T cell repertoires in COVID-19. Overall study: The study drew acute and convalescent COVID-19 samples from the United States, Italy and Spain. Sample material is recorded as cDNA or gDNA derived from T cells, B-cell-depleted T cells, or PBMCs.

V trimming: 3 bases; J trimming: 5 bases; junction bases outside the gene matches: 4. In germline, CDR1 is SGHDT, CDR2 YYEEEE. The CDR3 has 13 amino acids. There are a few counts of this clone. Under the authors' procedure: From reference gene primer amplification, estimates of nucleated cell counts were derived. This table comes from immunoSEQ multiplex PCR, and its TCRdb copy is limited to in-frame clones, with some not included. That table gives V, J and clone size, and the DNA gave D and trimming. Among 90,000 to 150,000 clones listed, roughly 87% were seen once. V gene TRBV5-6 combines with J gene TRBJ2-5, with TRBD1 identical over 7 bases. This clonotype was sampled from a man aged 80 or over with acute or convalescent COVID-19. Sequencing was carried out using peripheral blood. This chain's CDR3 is CASSYRGAETQYF. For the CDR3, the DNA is TGTGCCAGCAGCTACAGGGGTGCGGAGACCCAGTACTTC.